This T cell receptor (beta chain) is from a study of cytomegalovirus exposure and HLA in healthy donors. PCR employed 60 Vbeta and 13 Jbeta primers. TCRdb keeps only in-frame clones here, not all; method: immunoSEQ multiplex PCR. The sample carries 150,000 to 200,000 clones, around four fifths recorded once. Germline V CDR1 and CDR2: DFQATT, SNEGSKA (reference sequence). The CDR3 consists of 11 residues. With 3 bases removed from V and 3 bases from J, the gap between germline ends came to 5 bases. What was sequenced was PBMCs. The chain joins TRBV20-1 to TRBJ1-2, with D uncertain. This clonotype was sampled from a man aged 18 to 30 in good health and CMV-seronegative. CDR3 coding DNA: TGCAGTGCTAGGTCTTACTATGGCTACACCTTC. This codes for CSARSYYGYTF.